This T cell receptor beta chain derives from a study of blood T cells in healthy people across ages. The V gene lost 7 bases and the J gene lost 10 bases, with 14 bases spanning the gap. The CDR3 is 12 residues long. Looked up from germline, CDR1 is WNHNN and CDR2 is SYGVQD (reference sequence). Each donor supplied roughly 9.2 milliliters of peripheral blood. Each sample yielded at least 6 micrograms of PBMC total RNA. A second PCR of 7 to 11 cycles used a sample-barcoded 5' primer and a J-beta primer mix. TCRdb redid the calling of the 5' RACE reads with MiXCR, one entry per CDR3 protein. The sample lists some 1.4 million distinct CDR3 sequences, 42% seen once, with 7.9% in the top ten.

The sample consisted of blood. This TCR derives from a woman between 18 and 30 years old in good health. The rearrangement links TRBV10-1 to TRBJ2-1, with a weak D call TRBD1 (6 bases). The CDR3 region is CASKQGDGEQFF. The CDR3 nucleotides read TGCGCCAGCAAACAGGGAGACGGGGAGCAGTTCTTC.